This T cell receptor beta chain was sequenced during a study of CD8+CD57+ T cells in acquired aplastic anemia. The overall study: Quantities of DNA derived from sorted CD4+ and CD8+ cells averaged approximately 3 ug.

This CDR3 has 15 amino acids. V dropped 6 bases and J dropped 4; count of bases not matched to a gene: 11. The germline V gene encodes CDR1 DFQATT and CDR2 SNEGSKA (reference sequence). This clonotype was seen ten or more times. The study profiled TCR beta VDJ and CDR3 using genomic DNA as template. A single record per CDR3 protein comes from TCRdb applying MiXCR to the reads. The repertoire has around 170,000 distinct CDR3 sequences, just over 45% of them found once; the top ten carry 2.9%. The receptor was derived from a human donor in good health. The chain carries TRBV20-1 and TRBJ2-5; 10 bases fit TRBD2. Sequencing was performed on sorted CD4+, CD8+, or CD8+CD57+ T cells (not recorded which) from PBMCs. In nucleotides, the CDR3 is TGCAGTGCATTACGGACTAGCGGAGGGGCAGAGACCCAGTACTTC. This encodes CSALRTSGGAETQYF.